Below are 15 T cell receptor beta chains sequenced from a single sample in a study of PD-1 blockade in classical Hodgkin lymphoma. This sample's time point: cycle 4 day 1 (C4D1), after 6 weeks of nivolumab. Every patient relapsed after autologous stem cell transplantation, and brentuximab vedotin exposure varied. Magnetic negative selection of thawed PBMCs was the method by which CD4+ T cells were purified. The protocol was immunoSEQ multiplex PCR, while the TCRdb copy is restricted to in-frame clones and leaves out a portion. This table holds fewer than 13,000 clones, 65% to 85% found once. Sequences were derived from CD4+ T cells from blood, sampled before the fourth cycle of nivolumab. The receptor source for this set is a human donor with classical Hodgkin lymphoma.

The rearrangement uses TRBV2 and TRBJ1-4; tentative D call: TRBD1 (6 bases). The CDR3 runs to 13 residues. Germline V CDR1 and CDR2: SNHLY, FYNNEI. Trimming shortened V by 8 bases and J by 2 bases, and 9 bases separated the two germline ends. Written as DNA, the CDR3 is TGTGCCAGCTCCGGACAGACTAATGAAAAACTGTTTTTT. Residues: CASSGQTNEKLFF.

The chain links TRBV5-6 to TRBJ1-5, with D unresolved. The germline CDR1 and CDR2 sequences are SGHDT and YYEEEE. Trimming removed 2 bases from V and 7 bases from J, with 10 bases in between. The CDR3 has 13 amino acids. CDR3 DNA sequence: TGTGCCAGCAGCTTTGGACGTCAGCAGCCCCAGCATTTT. It specifies CASSFGRQQPQHF.

The V gene is TRBV2, the J gene TRBJ1-5; D remains ambiguous. Germline-derived CDR1 and CDR2 are SNHLY and FYNNEI. V lost 2 bases, J lost 9 bases, and 11 bases lay in between. The CDR3 length is 13 residues. CDR3 in DNA: TGTGCCAGCAGTGAAAGTGATGGCGGGCCCCAGCATTTT. Its translation is CASSESDGGPQHF.

The J gene is TRBJ2-5, the V gene TRBV11-1, with TRBD1 matching 8 bases. With V trimmed by 3 bases and J by 5 bases, 8 bases remained unmatched. Germline V gene data show CDR1 as SGHAT and CDR2 as FQDESV (reference sequence). This CDR3 has 15 residues. The CDR3 loop reads CASSLDRVGGETQYF. The CDR3 DNA reads as TGTGCCAGCAGCTTGGACAGGGTCGGAGGGGAGACCCAGTACTTC.

Here the CDR3 DNA reads TGTGCCAGCAGCCCTCGACAGCCTTCCTACGAGCAGTACTTC. Its protein is CASSPRQPSYEQYF. This chain connects TRBV6-6 to TRBJ2-7; tentative D call: TRBD1 (5 bases). The CDR3 contains 14 residues. Per the germline V gene, CDR1 is MNHNY and CDR2 is SVGAGI (reference sequence). Between the trimmed V and J ends, which lost 6 bases and 1 base, there was a span of 13 bases.

The chain joins TRBV6-9 to TRBJ1-2, with no clear D. V was clipped by 4 bases and J by 7 bases, with 4 bases between them. The germline gives CDR1 MNHGY, CDR2 SVAAGI. The CDR3 loop spans 10 amino acids. CDR3 sequence (DNA): TGTGCCAGCAGTTTCTTTGGCTACACCTTC. It is translated as CASSFFGYTF.

This clone was found once. The CDR3 coding sequence is TGCGCCAGCAGCCAAGATCGTCCTAGCTCTGGAAACACCATATATTTT. It codes for CASSQDRPSSGNTIYF. The chain is built from TRBV4-3 and TRBJ1-3; no reliable D call. The CDR3 has 16 amino acids. Between the trimmed V and J ends, which lost 0 bases and 0 bases, there was a span of 9 bases. CDR1 is LGHNA and CDR2 is YSLEER in the germline V gene.

The V and J genes are TRBV7-2 and TRBJ1-1; D not resolved. The CDR3 sequence is 15 residues long. CDR1 is SGHTA, CDR2 FQGNSA, per germline. V gave up 2 bases and J gave up 3 bases, with 13 bases separating them. The CDR3 region has the DNA TGTGCCAGCAGCTTATGGTGGCAGACATACACTGAAGCTTTCTTT. As protein: CASSLWWQTYTEAFF.

V usage is TRBV4-3 and J usage is TRBJ1-3; perhaps TRBD1 as D (6 bases). Looked up from germline, CDR1 is LGHNA and CDR2 is YSLEER. This CDR3 region has 17 residues. V was cut by 0 bases and J by 2 bases, with 14 bases left in between. The CDR3 sequence: CASSQDEGGGAGNTIYF. CDR3 nucleotide sequence: TGCGCCAGCAGCCAAGACGAGGGGGGGGGCGCTGGAAACACCATATATTTT.

This chain links TRBV11-3 with TRBJ2-1; 11 bases map to TRBD2. Losses at the gene ends were 1 base for V and 10 bases for J; bases not matched to a gene: 3. The CDR3 totals 14 residues. Per germline, CDR1 SGHNT and CDR2 YENEEA. This CDR3 is CASSLGLAGGEQFF. The CDR3 nucleotides read TGTGCCAGCAGCTTAGGGTTAGCGGGAGGGGAGCAGTTCTTC.

The chain joins TRBV6-5 to TRBJ2-3, with TRBD1 matching over 7 bases. V lost 7 bases and J lost 7; bases outside the gene matches: 14. The CDR3 runs 15 residues. Germline V lookup: CDR1 MNHEY, CDR2 SVGAGI. The CDR3 loop is CASKELRDSGNTQYF. The CDR3 region has the DNA TGTGCCAGCAAGGAACTACGGGACAGCGGTAATACGCAGTATTTT.

The chain uses TRBV5-1 and TRBJ2-3; D is perhaps TRBD1 or TRBD2 (6 bases each). The CDR3 has 15 amino acids. CDR1 and CDR2 (germline): SGHRS, YFSETQ. Trimming removed 0 bases from V and 4 bases from J, with 12 bases in between. CDR3 in DNA: TGCGCCAGCAGCTTGGCGGGCCGGGGGCCAGATACGCAGTATTTT. It codes for CASSLAGRGPDTQYF. Complete variable domain (other parts from reference TRBV5-1 and TRBJ2-3): KAGVTQTPRYLIKTRGQQVTLSCSPISGHRSVSWYQQTPGQGLQFLFEYFSETQRNKGNFPGRFSGRQFSNSRSEMNVSTLELGDSALYLCASSLAGRGPDTQYFGPGTRLTVL.

This sequence joins TRBV7-2 and TRBJ1-2, with 9 nucleotides matching TRBD1. Germline V CDR1 and CDR2: SGHTA, FQGNSA. The CDR3 spans 14 residues. The V and J ends lost 4 bases and 4 bases, in that order; junction bases with no gene match: 4. The DNA for the CDR3 is TGTGCCAGCAGCTCGGACAGGGGTCCCTATGGCTACACCTTC. Protein product: CASSSDRGPYGYTF.

The V gene is TRBV5-4, the J gene TRBJ1-1, with D unresolved. The CDR3 is made up of 13 amino acids. V dropped 7 bases and J dropped 2 bases, with 12 bases sitting between them. CDR1 and CDR2 from the germline V gene are SGHNT and YYREEE (reference sequence). The CDR3: CASSDTDNTEAFF. CDR3 bases: TGTGCCAGCTCCGACACCGACAACACTGAAGCTTTCTTT.

This clone was recorded once. This chain uses TRBV9 with TRBJ2-5; 11 bases map to TRBD2. The CDR3 length is 16 residues. Germline V gene sequence: CDR1 SGDLS, CDR2 YYNGEE. V lost 2 bases and J lost 4; bases outside the gene matches: 7. CDR3 protein: CASSVNLAGGTETQYF. Written as DNA, the CDR3 is TGTGCCAGCAGCGTGAACCTAGCGGGAGGAACAGAGACCCAGTACTTC.